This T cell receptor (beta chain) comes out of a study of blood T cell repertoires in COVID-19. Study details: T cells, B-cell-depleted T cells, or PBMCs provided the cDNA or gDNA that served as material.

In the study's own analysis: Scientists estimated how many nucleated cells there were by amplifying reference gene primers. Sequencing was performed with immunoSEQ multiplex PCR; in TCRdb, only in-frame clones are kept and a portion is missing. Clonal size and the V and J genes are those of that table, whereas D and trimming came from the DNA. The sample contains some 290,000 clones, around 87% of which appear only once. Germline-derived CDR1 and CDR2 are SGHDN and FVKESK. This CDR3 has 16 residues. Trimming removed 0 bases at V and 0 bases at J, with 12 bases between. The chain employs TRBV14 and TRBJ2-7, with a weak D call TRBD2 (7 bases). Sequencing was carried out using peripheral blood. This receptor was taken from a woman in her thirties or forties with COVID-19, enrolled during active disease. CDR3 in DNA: TGTGCCAGCAGCCAAGATTGGGGGGGCCCCTCCTACGAGCAGTACTTC. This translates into CASSQDWGGPSYEQYF.